Below are 22 T cell receptor beta chains sequenced from a single sample in a study of Graves' ophthalmopathy and Graves' hyperthyroidism (dated by TCRdb to the late 2010s). The sequencer listed for this sample is Illumina HiSeq 2000. TCR beta CDR3 regions were amplified from RNA transcripts for repertoire sequencing. The first round of RT-PCR was done with HTBI primers and the Qiagen OneStep RT-PCR kit, and was followed by a second round of multiplex PCR, then size selection and purification. The raw public reads went through TCRdb reprocessing: fastp at Q25, MiXCR clone calling, in-frame beta chains kept. A single entry per CDR3 protein holds the most common genes and DNA from its merged rows. The sample table holds 600,000 to 950,000 distinct CDR3 sequences, of which 40% were seen once. In total, the top ten clones hold 44% of the sample. The sequenced sample was peripheral blood. These receptors all stem from an adult man with Graves' ophthalmopathy.

The chain carries TRBV6-6 and TRBJ1-4, with D tentatively TRBD1 (5 bases). The CDR3 spans 13 residues. Germline assignment: CDR1 MNHNY and CDR2 SVGAGI (reference sequence). The CDR3 nucleotides are TGTGCTGTGTTGGGGCGCACTAATGAAAAACTGTTTTTT. Protein: CAVLGRTNEKLFF.

For the CDR3, the DNA is TGCGCCAGCAGCAGGGGACAGAGAACGGCGGAGACCCAGTACTTC. Its translation: CASSRGQRTAETQYF. The chain links TRBV5-1 to TRBJ2-5; TRBD1 matches at 7 bases. The germline V gene has CDR1 SGHRS and CDR2 YFSETQ. The V and J ends lost 4 bases and 5 bases, in that order; junction bases with no gene match: 11. CDR3 length: 15 residues.

This clonotype was picked up a small number of times. V usage is TRBV12-3 or TRBV12-4 and J usage is TRBJ2-7; 8 bases line up with TRBD2. The length of the CDR3 is 13 residues. V lost 8 bases to trimming and J lost 3 bases; unmatched junction nucleotides: 6. In DNA form, the CDR3 reads TGTGCCAGCGGGGCTAGCGGGCGCTACGAGCAGTACTTC. It yields the protein CASGASGRYEQYF.

V gene TRBV7-1 combines with J gene TRBJ1-3; perhaps TRBD1 as D (6 bases). TRBV7-1 is an ORF, and what it does is uncertain. The V end was cut by 2 bases, the J end by 2 bases, with 10 bases between. The CDR3 is 15 residues long. This CDR3 reads CASSSQGITGNTIYF. In DNA, the CDR3 is TGTGCCAGCAGCTCACAGGGGATAACTGGAAACACCATATATTTT.

This clonotype came up a few times. The J gene is TRBJ2-3, the V gene TRBV7-2; D is uncertain. There are 14 residues in the CDR3. Germline V CDR1 and CDR2: SGHTA, FQGNSA. The ends were cut back, 1 base at V and 2 bases at J, with 7 bases in the middle. CDR3: CASSLGSVTDTQYF. The DNA for the CDR3 is TGTGCCAGCAGCTTAGGTTCCGTCACAGATACGCAGTATTTT.

This chain links TRBV6-5 with TRBJ1-1; D possibly corresponds to TRBD1 (5 bases). The ends were cut back, 0 bases at V and 5 bases at J, with 13 bases in the middle. CDR3 length: 15 amino acids. CDR1 MNHEY and CDR2 SVGAGI come from the germline V gene. CDR3 bases: TGTGCCAGCAGTTACTCGCAGGGCACGGGGACTGAAGCTTTCTTT. Amino acid sequence: CASSYSQGTGTEAFF.

As concerns this clonotype: A much larger clone differs from this one at a single base, so this may be a read error. The chain joins TRBV20-1 to TRBJ2-5; 9 bases match TRBD1. CDR3 length: 12 amino acids. Looked up from germline, CDR1 is DFQATT and CDR2 is SNEGSKA (reference sequence). CDR3 nucleotide sequence: TGCAGAGCAGCACAGGGGGCCCAGACCCAGTACTTC. Its translation is CRAAQGAQTQYF.

This clonotype was seen just once. V gene TRBV29-1 combines with J gene TRBJ2-6, with 7 bases matching TRBD1. The germline V gene has CDR1 SQVTM and CDR2 ANQGSEA. V was clipped by 8 bases and J by 0 bases; unmatched bases: 4. CDR3 length: 14 amino acids. CDR3 protein: CSLGQSSGANVLTF. The CDR3, as DNA: TGCAGCTTGGGACAGAGCTCTGGGGCCAACGTCCTGACTTTC.

This clonotype was recorded at least ten times. The V and J genes are TRBV2 and TRBJ2-7, with D perhaps matching TRBD1 (5 bases). The ends were cut back, 2 bases at V and 7 bases at J, with 9 bases in the middle. Germline CDR1 SNHLY, CDR2 FYNNEI. The CDR3 length is 12 residues. The DNA of the CDR3 is TGTGCCAGCAGTGAACAGGGTTGGGAGCAGTACTTC. Amino acid sequence: CASSEQGWEQYF.

The chain carries TRBV7-8 and TRBJ1-3; D is unclear. Per the germline V gene, CDR1 is SGHVS and CDR2 is FQNEAQ. This CDR3 region has 15 residues. Trimming cost V 4 bases and J 0 bases, with 10 bases left between them. CDR3 coding DNA: TGTGCCAGCAGCTCGGCATTTCCCTCTGGAAACACCATATATTTT. Protein sequence: CASSSAFPSGNTIYF. Combining the CDR3 with reference TRBV7-8 and TRBJ1-3 gives the whole variable domain GAGVSQSPRYKVAKRGQDVALRCDPISGHVSLFWYQQALGQGPEFLTYFQNEAQLDKSGLPSDRFFAERPEGSVSTLKIQRTQQEDSAVYLCASSSAFPSGNTIYFGEGSWLTVV.

This clonotype was detected ten times or more. The chain couples TRBV19 to TRBJ1-5; D remains ambiguous. The length of the CDR3 is 13 residues. The germline V gene encodes CDR1 LNHDA and CDR2 SQIVND (reference sequence). V lost 3 bases to trimming and J lost 4 bases, with 7 bases between them. The CDR3 nucleotides read TGTGCCAGTAGTATTTCCGAAAATCAGCCCCAGCATTTT. Its protein product is CASSISENQPQHF.

As for this clonotype: The germline gene is not matched at one end of the junction; a read error may be the cause. The chain has TRBV10-3 and TRBJ2-5, with 10 positions matching TRBD2. The CDR3 sequence is 13 residues long. Germline values: CDR1 ENHRY, CDR2 SYGVKD. Here the CDR3 DNA reads TGTGCCAGCAGTGACGCACTAGCGGGGAACCAGTACTTC. Encoded protein: CASSDALAGNQYF.

In DNA, the CDR3 is TGCAGTGCTAGCCCCGGGACAGCTAACACTGAAGCTTTCTTT. This sequence encodes CSASPGTANTEAFF. V usage is TRBV20-1 and J usage is TRBJ1-1; TRBD1 aligns across 7 bases. This CDR3 is built from 14 residues. Germline assignment: CDR1 DFQATT and CDR2 SNEGSKA (reference sequence). With V trimmed by 3 bases and J by 2 bases, 6 bases remained unmatched.

This clonotype was seen many times. CDR3 coding DNA: TGTGCCAGCAGCTTAGGGACAGGGGTCCACGAGCAGTACTTC. Its translation is CASSLGTGVHEQYF. V is TRBV11-2 and J is TRBJ2-7; the match to TRBD1 covers 9 bases. The CDR3 runs to 14 residues. V lost 1 base and J lost 5; bases outside the gene matches: 3. Germline-derived CDR1 and CDR2 are SGHAT and FQNNGV. Full variable domain (missing parts from reference TRBV11-2 and TRBJ2-7): EAGVAQSPRYKIIEKRQSVAFWCNPISGHATLYWYQQILGQGPKLLIQFQNNGVVDDSQLPKDRFSAERLKGVDSTLKIQPAKLEDSAVYLCASSLGTGVHEQYFGPGTRLTVT.

Points on this clonotype: At one of its ends the junction is not consistent with the germline gene, which may arise from a read error. The genes are TRBV2 and TRBJ1-2; D may be TRBD1 (5 bases). This CDR3 spans 16 amino acids. The germline CDR1 and CDR2 sequences are SNHLY and FYNNEI. Written as DNA, the CDR3 is TGCGCCAGCAGCCAGGTTCCGGGTGGCGCCGGGGGTGGCTACACCTTC. Its protein is CASSQVPGGAGGGYTF.

In its sample, this clonotype was seen once. The rearrangement links TRBV7-9 to TRBJ1-6; TRBD1 agrees at 8 bases. This CDR3 spans 13 amino acids. Looked up from germline, CDR1 is SEHNR and CDR2 is FQNEAQ (reference sequence). Trimming took 8 bases from V and 14 from J; bases not matched to a gene: 11. The CDR3 DNA follows: TGTGCCAGCGGCCAGACAGGGGAAGCCTCCCTCCACTTT. Its protein product is CASGQTGEASLHF.

The V and J genes are TRBV29-1 and TRBJ1-1; possibly TRBD1 for D (5 bases). Germline CDR1 reads SQVTM; CDR2 reads ANQGSEA. This CDR3 is built from 13 residues. V was shortened by 2 bases and J by 1 base, with 8 bases between the two germline ends. DNA for the CDR3: TGCAGCGTTGAATACAGGTCGAACACTGAAGCTTTCTTT. Amino acid sequence: CSVEYRSNTEAFF.

The chain recombines TRBV6-1 with TRBJ1-1; D is perhaps TRBD1 (5 bases). The germline gives CDR1 MNHNS, CDR2 SASEGT. This CDR3 contains 13 residues. V dropped 5 bases and J dropped 6 bases, with 13 bases sitting between them. CDR3 sequence (DNA): TGTGCCAGCAGTCGATCCGGGGCGGCTGAAGCTTTCTTT. This translates into CASSRSGAAEAFF.

This clonotype was recorded at least ten times. The CDR3: CASSQAGGGYEQYF. The CDR3 bases are TGTGCCAGCAGCCAAGCGGGAGGTGGCTACGAGCAGTACTTC. The V gene is TRBV11-2, the J gene TRBJ2-7, with TRBD2 matching 9 bases. CDR3 length: 14 amino acids. Trimming took 5 bases from V and 3 from J; bases not matched to a gene: 5. The germline V gene encodes CDR1 SGHAT and CDR2 FQNNGV.

At least ten counts were recorded for this clonotype. This chain connects TRBV10-3 to TRBJ2-7; perhaps TRBD2 as D (5 bases). Trimming stripped 4 bases from V and 5 bases from J, with 12 bases between. Germline CDR1 is ENHRY and CDR2 is SYGVKD. This CDR3 is 13 amino acids long. CDR3 sequence reads: CAISVGERDEQYF. The CDR3 region has the DNA TGTGCCATCAGTGTTGGGGAGCGTGACGAGCAGTACTTC.

V usage is TRBV11-1 and J usage is TRBJ2-5; 9 bases line up with TRBD2. Trimming cost V 4 bases and J 5 bases; bases outside gene matches: 11. The CDR3 has 16 amino acids. The germline CDR1 and CDR2 sequences are SGHAT and FQDESV (reference sequence). In nucleotides, the CDR3 is TGTGCCAGCAGCTACGTCGGTAGCGGGAGAGGGGAGACCCAGTACTTC. Protein: CASSYVGSGRGETQYF.

V gene TRBV29-1 combines with J gene TRBJ2-5; D may be TRBD2 (6 bases). The J call is doubtful: the DNA matches TRBJ2-1 better. The CDR3 has 13 amino acids. Germline loops: CDR1 SQVTM, CDR2 ANQGSEA. CDR3 in DNA: TGCAGCGTTGATGGGGGGTCCTACAATGAGCAGTTCTTC. Encoded protein: CSVDGGSYNEQFF.